This T cell receptor beta chain was identified during a study of metastatic and nonmetastatic thyroid tumors. To note about this clone: Compared with germline, one end of the junction differs, possibly owing to a read error.

MiXCR re-clonotyped the PCR reads for TCRdb. The table includes roughly 40,000 clones, about 17% detected once. Thyroid surgery was preceded by no treatment in any patient. This CDR3 is built from 13 residues. Germline CDR1 and CDR2: SGHDT and YYEEEE. The receptor's source is a female donor with papillary thyroid cancer or a benign thyroid nodule (not recorded which). Some clones in this sample may be carry-over from other donors' samples. Sequenced: blood. V and J are TRBV5-6 and TRBJ1-2, with D perhaps TRBD1 (6 bases). The CDR3 coding sequence is TGTGCCAGCAGACCTCAGGGAAGTGGGGGCTACACATTC. This translates into CASRPQGSGGYTF.